This entry features one T cell receptor (beta chain) sequence. The sample comes from a study of T-cell reconstitution after alpha-beta-depleted transplantation in children. The ends lost 0 bases at V and 7 bases at J; junction bases unmatched: 9. CDR3 size: 17 residues. Germline V gene sequence: CDR1 SGHRS, CDR2 YFSETQ. Preparation of the TCRbeta library was carried out with unique molecular identifiers. TCRdb redid the calling of the PCR reads with MiXCR, one entry per CDR3 protein. Among about 980,000 distinct CDR3 sequences listed, less than 30% were seen once. This TCR was sampled from a boy younger than two who had a stem cell transplant for SCID, so the T cells may come from the graft donor. Sequenced here: PBMCs, mostly from graft donor cells, sampled 360 days after TCRalphabeta/CD19-depleted stem cell transplant. The chain recombines TRBV5-1 with TRBJ2-3; 12 bases line up with TRBD2. CDR3 sequence reads: CASSLGTPGLAGYTQYF. Here the CDR3 DNA reads TGCGCCAGCAGCTTGGGTACGCCTGGACTAGCGGGGTATACGCAGTATTTT.